This T cell receptor beta chain was recovered during a study of control samples from healthy donors and cancer patients (dated by TCRdb to 2018 to 2021). Library preparation employed the immunoSEQ multiplex PCR assay. TCRdb holds this immuneACCESS table with in-frame rearrangements only. Some clones are missing; in checked studies, unresolved V genes explain under half, and the rest has no known cause. For this sample there are 70,000 to 100,000 clones; around 91% appear just once. The ten largest clones add up to 17% of the sample. Including the terminal cysteine and phenylalanine, the CDR3 comprises 12 residues. This entry keeps only the CDR3 DNA: 36 bases, framed from base 1. As encoded in the germline V gene, CDR1 is SGHDN while CDR2 is FVKESK. Between the V and J ends, shortened by 3 bases and 4 bases respectively, the junction contains 6 bases. A note on this clone: Its binding antigen is unknown. No base qualities exist here, and no much larger clone lies one base off it.

This TCR derives from a man over 45 in good health. Here the chain combines TRBV14 and TRBJ1-2; the D gene lacks a confident call. Sequencing input: blood. At the DNA level, the sequence is TGTGCCAGCAGCCAGAACAGCTATGGCTACACCTTC. Its protein reads: CASSQNSYGYTF.